The 31 T cell receptor beta chains below were found in one sample sequenced in a study of blood T cell repertoires in COVID-19. Sequenced by immunoSEQ multiplex PCR; TCRdb stores in-frame clones only, minus some. The table has about 55,000 clones, around nine tenths seen once; the top ten hold more than 8%. The sequencing sample was made of peripheral blood. The receptors stem from a man in his fifties or sixties with active COVID-19.

The CDR3 protein is CASSTYGTGHGEQYF. CDR3 DNA sequence: TGTGCCAGCAGCACCTACGGGACTGGCCACGGGGAGCAGTACTTC. V is TRBV11-2 and J is TRBJ2-7, with D tentatively TRBD2 (6 bases). The V end was cut by 5 bases, the J end by 7 bases, with 21 bases between. The CDR3 runs 15 residues. Germline V gene lookup returns CDR1 SGHAT and CDR2 FQNNGV.

The chain uses TRBV6-5 and TRBJ2-3; D is unclear. V shed 9 bases and J shed 0 bases, with 13 bases lying between them. The CDR3 extends over 14 amino acids. Germline CDR1 and CDR2: MNHEY and SVGAGI. CDR3 DNA sequence: TGTGCCAGTCGGGTCACTGCTAGCACAGATACGCAGTATTTT. It yields the protein CASRVTASTDTQYF.

In nucleotides, the CDR3 is TGCGCCAGCAGTCAATACCCACAGGGAAGCTCTGGAAACACCATATATTTT. It translates to CASSQYPQGSSGNTIYF. The V gene is TRBV23-1, the J gene TRBJ1-3; D might be TRBD1 (6 bases). TRBV23-1 has ORF status, its function being uncertain. The CDR3 sequence is 17 residues long. Trimming stripped 1 base from V and 0 bases from J, with 13 bases between.

This clone was picked up a small number of times. The chain recombines TRBV27 with TRBJ2-7; 8 bases are a match to TRBD2. The CDR3 runs to 15 residues. CDR1 MNHEY and CDR2 SMNVEV come from the germline V gene (reference sequence). V lost 6 bases and J lost 2; bases outside the gene matches: 9. CDR3 region: CASSSTSGPPYEQYF. The CDR3 bases are TGTGCCAGCAGCAGTACTAGCGGCCCACCCTACGAGCAGTACTTC.

J is TRBJ2-2 and V is TRBV11-3; TRBD2 is a possible D gene (6 bases). CDR3 size: 15 residues. The germline V and J ends were trimmed by 2 bases and 0 bases, with 7 bases remaining between them. Germline loops: CDR1 SGHNT, CDR2 YENEEA. The CDR3 sequence: CASSLLATNTGELFF. CDR3 in DNA: TGTGCCAGCAGCTTACTAGCGACGAACACCGGGGAGCTGTTTTTT.

CDR3 in DNA: TGTGCCAGCAGCCCGACTACAGATACGCAGTATTTT. Translation: CASSPTTDTQYF. V gene TRBV14 combines with J gene TRBJ2-3, with D hard to call. V lost 4 bases and J lost 3, with 5 bases in between. The CDR3 is 12 amino acids. CDR1 and CDR2 from the germline V gene are SGHDN and FVKESK.

The chain recombines TRBV4-2 with TRBJ2-3; perhaps TRBD1 as D (6 bases). Trimming took 3 bases from V and 3 from J, leaving 10 bases between them. This CDR3 has 14 residues. Per germline, CDR1 LGHNA and CDR2 YNFKEQ. The CDR3 loop reads CASSQQTGTDTQYF. The CDR3 DNA sequence: TGTGCCAGCAGCCAGCAAACAGGGACAGATACGCAGTATTTT.

The J gene is TRBJ1-3, the V gene TRBV30; TRBD1 is a possible D gene (6 bases). Germline CDR1 GTSNPN, CDR2 SVGIG (reference sequence). V lost 8 bases and J 0 bases, leaving 17 bases between the germline ends. This CDR3 is 15 amino acids long. Here the CDR3 DNA reads TGTGCCGGATCGGACAGTCCGAGCTCTGGAAACACCATATATTTT. It yields the protein CAGSDSPSSGNTIYF.

This clone was observed a handful of times. The chain carries TRBV2 and TRBJ2-7, with TRBD2 as a possible D gene (6 bases). Germline V gene lookup returns CDR1 SNHLY and CDR2 FYNNEI. The CDR3 is made up of 14 amino acids. V lost 6 bases, J lost 3 bases, and 15 bases lay in between. The CDR3 spells CASRRLVRGYEQYF. DNA of the CDR3: TGTGCCAGCAGGAGACTAGTACGAGGCTACGAGCAGTACTTC.

The chain recombines TRBV24-1 with TRBJ2-3; D gene uncertain. The length of the CDR3 is 17 residues. Germline CDR1 and CDR2: KGHDR and SFDVKD. V gave up 3 bases and J gave up 4 bases, with 19 bases separating them. The CDR3 sequence: CATSDPTHGGSSDTQYF. The CDR3 bases are TGTGCCACCAGTGATCCAACCCATGGCGGTTCGTCAGATACGCAGTATTTT.

The V call is TRBV11-2, the J call TRBJ2-7; TRBD1 agrees at 10 bases. Germline V gene lookup returns CDR1 SGHAT and CDR2 FQNNGV. V trimming: 7 bases; J trimming: 5 bases; junction bases outside the gene matches: 8. The CDR3 has 14 amino acids. The CDR3 sequence: CASTTGDRGHEQYF. The CDR3 nucleotides are TGTGCCAGCACTACCGGGGACAGGGGCCACGAGCAGTACTTC.

The J gene is TRBJ1-2, the V gene TRBV6-1; TRBD1 matches at 7 bases. This CDR3 has 16 residues. The V gene end was trimmed by 1 base and the J gene end by 4 bases; junction bases not matched to a gene: 9. CDR1 is MNHNS and CDR2 is SASEGT in the germline V gene. The CDR3 is CASSEEKQGWSYGYTF. CDR3 nucleotide sequence: TGTGCCAGCAGTGAAGAAAAACAGGGGTGGAGCTATGGCTACACCTTC.

The genes are TRBV19 and TRBJ2-7; 8 nucleotides agree with TRBD1. The CDR3 is 13 residues long. Germline values: CDR1 LNHDA, CDR2 SQIVND (reference sequence). V was pared by 3 bases and J by 3 bases, with 1 base of the junction left unmatched. The CDR3 DNA sequence: TGTGCCAGTAGTATCAGGGGGCACTACGAGCAGTACTTC. Its protein product is CASSIRGHYEQYF.

This chain's CDR3 is CASRGDRGPQETQYF. CDR3 DNA: TGTGCCAGCAGAGGGGACAGGGGGCCACAAGAGACCCAGTACTTC. The V call is TRBV6-5, the J call TRBJ2-5; TRBD1 matches at 12 bases. The trim removed 6 bases at V and 2 bases at J, leaving 4 bases unmatched. CDR3 size: 15 residues. The germline V gene encodes CDR1 MNHEY and CDR2 SVGAGI.

This rearrangement joins TRBV5-1 to TRBJ2-3, with 7 bases identical to TRBD2. Germline V lookup: CDR1 SGHRS, CDR2 YFSETQ. The junction had 12 bases not matched to a gene; V was cut back by 0 bases and J by 5 bases. The CDR3 contains 17 residues. The CDR3 bases are TGCGCCAGCAGCTTGGTTGCTAGCGGCTCAGGAGAAGATACGCAGTATTTT. The encoded protein is CASSLVASGSGEDTQYF.

This chain connects TRBV29-1 to TRBJ2-7; perhaps TRBD1 as D (6 bases). The CDR3 spans 13 residues. CDR1 SQVTM and CDR2 ANQGSEA come from the germline V gene. Trimming cost V 3 bases and J 0 bases, with 9 bases left between them. The DNA for the CDR3 is TGCAGCGTTGAGACAGGAGTCTCCTACGAGCAGTACTTC. Translation gives CSVETGVSYEQYF.

The rearrangement links TRBV5-5 to TRBJ2-3; D possibly corresponds to TRBD1 (5 bases). The length of the CDR3 is 15 residues. The V and J ends lost 7 bases and 2 bases respectively, with 17 bases between them. The germline gives CDR1 SGHKS, CDR2 YYEKEE (reference sequence). CDR3 residues: CASFLWPGLTDTQYF. Here the CDR3 DNA reads TGTGCCAGCTTCCTGTGGCCAGGGCTCACAGATACGCAGTATTTT.

This clone was picked up a small number of times. In nucleotides, the CDR3 is TGTGCCACACGACTAGCCGACGACTACGAGCAGTACTTC. Translating it yields CATRLADDYEQYF. The chain recombines TRBV2 with TRBJ2-7, with 7 bases fitting TRBD2. Trimming removed 10 bases from V and 3 bases from J; junction bases left unmatched: 9. Germline values: CDR1 SNHLY, CDR2 FYNNEI. The CDR3 is made up of 13 amino acids.

As concerns this clone: This specimen includes other DNA sequences encoding the same CDR3. The CDR3 coding sequence is TGTGCCAGCAGCCCCGGGACTAGCGGAGACAATGAGCAGTTCTTC. Its protein product is CASSPGTSGDNEQFF. The rearrangement uses TRBV27 and TRBJ2-1, with 11 bases aligning to TRBD2. This CDR3 comprises 15 residues. Trimming cost V 6 bases and J 5 bases; bases outside gene matches: 6. From germline, CDR1 is MNHEY and CDR2 SMNVEV (reference sequence).

V usage is TRBV6-5 and J usage is TRBJ2-1, with 10 bases aligning to TRBD2. Germline V gene data show CDR1 as MNHEY and CDR2 as SVGAGI. This CDR3 spans 14 amino acids. V lost 2 bases to trimming and J lost 8 bases; unmatched junction nucleotides: 3. The CDR3 region is CASSYLGLADEQFF. The CDR3 DNA reads as TGTGCCAGCAGTTACCTAGGACTAGCGGATGAGCAGTTCTTC.

The chain carries TRBV28 and TRBJ2-7; 7 bases line up with TRBD1. Germline CDR1 is MDHEN and CDR2 is SYDVKM. With 5 bases clipped from V and 5 bases from J, the junction kept 9 bases outside the gene matches. The CDR3 is 14 amino acids. The DNA of the CDR3 is TGTGCCAGCAGTCCCCCTGAGGGGGCAAACGAGCAGTACTTC. As protein: CASSPPEGANEQYF.

The rearrangement joins TRBV18 to TRBJ2-7; weak D call: TRBD1 (6 bases). This CDR3 comprises 14 residues. The V end was cut by 7 bases, the J end by 0 bases, with 13 bases between. Looked up from germline, CDR1 is KGHSH and CDR2 is LQKENI. The CDR3 is CASFRDTNSYEQYF. CDR3 DNA sequence: TGTGCCAGCTTCCGGGACACAAACTCCTACGAGCAGTACTTC.

For the CDR3, the DNA is TGTGCCAGCAGCCCGGACAGGGGTGGATCACCCCTCCACTTT. It codes for CASSPDRGGSPLHF. The chain joins TRBV9 to TRBJ1-6, with 9 bases aligning to TRBD1. The CDR3 sequence is 14 residues long. Germline V gene sequence: CDR1 SGDLS, CDR2 YYNGEE. V lost 4 bases and J lost 10; bases outside the gene matches: 6. Variable domain in full (rest from reference TRBV9 and TRBJ1-6): DSGVTQTPKHLITATGQRVTLRCSPRSGDLSVYWYQQSLDQGLQFLIQYYNGEERAKGNILERFSAQQFPDLHSELNLSSLELGDSALYFCASSPDRGGSPLHFGNGTRLTVT.

Only a few counts were recorded for this clone. The junction does not match germline at one end; this may be a read error. V usage is TRBV27 and J usage is TRBJ2-1; 10 bases agree with TRBD2. This CDR3 has 15 amino acids. From germline, CDR1 is MNHEY and CDR2 SMNVEV (reference sequence). The CDR3 DNA is TGTGCCAGCAATTTACTAGCGGGGACCTACAATGAGCAGTTCTTC. This gives the protein CASNLLAGTYNEQFF.

V is TRBV12-5 and J is TRBJ1-2; 9 bases are a match to TRBD1. CDR1 is LGHNT, CDR2 FRNRAP, per germline. V shed 5 bases, J shed 1 base, and the junction held 14 bases outside the gene matches. This CDR3 comprises 18 residues. The CDR3 DNA reads as TGTGCTAGTGGTCCCATCTGGACAGGGGCTACCTTTAACTATGGCTACACCTTC. Protein sequence: CASGPIWTGATFNYGYTF.

V usage is TRBV14 and J usage is TRBJ2-7, with a weak D call TRBD1 (6 bases). CDR1 and CDR2 (germline): SGHDN, FVKESK. This CDR3 spans 15 amino acids. Deletions cut 5 bases from V and 4 bases from J, with 18 bases between. The CDR3 protein is CASSSWNRVPYEQYF. CDR3 sequence (DNA): TGTGCCAGCAGCTCATGGAACAGGGTTCCTTACGAGCAGTACTTC.

The CDR3 loop is CASGSPPLTGELFF. CDR3 DNA: TGTGCTAGTGGTTCCCCCCCCCTCACCGGGGAGCTGTTTTTT. This chain links TRBV12-5 with TRBJ2-2; no clear D gene. The germline V gene has CDR1 LGHNT and CDR2 FRNRAP. The CDR3 contains 14 residues. The V end lost 4 bases, the J end lost 4 bases, and 10 bases lay between the germline ends. Full variable domain (remainder filled in from reference TRBV12-5 and TRBJ2-2): DARVTQTPRHKVTEMGQEVTMRCQPILGHNTVFWYRQTMMQGLELLAYFRNRAPLDDSGMPKDRFSAEMPDATLATLKIQPSEPRDSAVYFCASGSPPLTGELFFGEGSRLTVL.

The V gene is TRBV19, the J gene TRBJ2-7, with D maybe TRBD2 (5 bases). Germline lookup yields CDR1 LNHDA and CDR2 SQIVND (reference sequence). V was pared by 5 bases and J by 5 bases, with 13 bases between. The CDR3 consists of 13 residues. CDR3 amino acids: CASSQTRRDEQYF. The CDR3 coding sequence is TGTGCCAGTAGTCAGACGAGGCGGGACGAGCAGTACTTC. The full variable domain, completed using reference TRBV19 and TRBJ2-7, is DGGITQSPKYLFRKEGQNVTLSCEQNLNHDAMYWYRQDPGQGLRLIYYSQIVNDFQKGDIAEGYSVSREKKESFPLTVTSAQKNPTAFYLCASSQTRRDEQYFGPGTRLTVT.

The V and J genes are TRBV5-6 and TRBJ2-7; 7 nucleotides match TRBD1. CDR3 length equals 14 residues. In germline, CDR1 is SGHDT, CDR2 YYEEEE. The V gene end was trimmed by 2 bases and the J gene end by 1 base; junction bases not matched to a gene: 3. CDR3 DNA sequence: TGTGCCAGCAGCTTTTACAGGGGTTCCTACGAGCAGTACTTC. The encoded protein is CASSFYRGSYEQYF.

The rearrangement uses TRBV23-1 and TRBJ2-3, with a tentative D call TRBD1 (5 bases). TRBV23-1 is an open reading frame whose function is uncertain. V shed 4 bases and J shed 1 base, with 12 bases lying between them. The CDR3 has 15 residues. The CDR3 region is CASSPCGARTDTQYF. CDR3 nucleotides: TGCGCCAGCAGTCCGTGTGGGGCTCGCACAGATACGCAGTATTTT.

The gene calls are TRBV15 and TRBJ2-7; the D gene is possibly TRBD2 (5 bases). The germline V and J ends were trimmed by 3 bases and 7 bases, with 7 bases remaining between them. The germline CDR1 and CDR2 sequences are LNHNV and YYDKDF (reference sequence). The CDR3 loop spans 11 amino acids. The CDR3 here is CATSSAGEQYF. As DNA, the CDR3 is TGTGCCACCAGCAGCGCGGGTGAGCAGTACTTC.